The present T cell receptor beta chain was sequenced within a study of cytomegalovirus exposure and HLA in healthy donors. This clone has a single count. Trimming left V 5 bases short and J 2 bases short, with 15 bases between. In germline, CDR1 is SEHNR, CDR2 FQNEAQ (reference sequence). The length of the CDR3 is 15 residues. Sequencing was performed with immunoSEQ multiplex PCR; in TCRdb, only in-frame clones are kept and a portion is missing. In the table there are 250,000 to 400,000 clones, 88% of which are singletons. What was sequenced was PBMCs. The J gene is TRBJ2-5, the V gene TRBV7-9, with D possibly being TRBD2 (5 bases). The clonotype was recovered from a man aged 25-45 years in good health and CMV-seronegative. CDR3 DNA sequence: TGTGCCAGCAGCCGCAAACCACCGGGGCAAGAGACCCAGTACTTC. Translating gives CASSRKPPGQETQYF.